Detailed here is one T cell receptor beta chain. The specificity of this receptor is unknown. Within one base of it there is no much larger clone, and no base qualities were kept. The CDR3 sequence holds 15 residues, the cysteine and phenylalanine included. The only DNA kept is the CDR3, 45 bases in frame from the first base. Ends trimmed: V by 4 bases, J by 6 bases; bases unmatched to a gene: 1. The germline V gene specifies SNHLY as CDR1 and FYNNEI as CDR2. The cohort consisted of 666 healthy bone marrow donors. All cohort members were sampled while nominally healthy, although unrecorded immune exposures were likely present. The donor was CMV seronegative and was included in the group of 352 seronegative cohort members. Each donor provided a peripheral blood sample, and peripheral blood mononuclear cells were used for TCR beta sequencing. The Qiagen DNeasy Blood Extraction Kit was used to extract genomic DNA from the blood cell samples.

This sample is part of a study of cytomegalovirus exposure and HLA in healthy donors (dated by TCRdb to 2015 to 2018). About the full investigation: An earlier analysis of roughly 610 of the donors reported approximately 300 Gb of sequence data and around 110 million unique TCR beta sequences obtained from roughly 170 million T cells. Every repertoire in the discovery cohort had been generated on one and the same sequencing platform. The later analysis used no new phenotypic data to find candidate immune exposures, relying instead on TCR beta sequences and their occurrence across donors. A later genetic analysis used genome-wide SNP genotypes for about 65% of the 666 donors, treating that subset as a discovery cohort. Besides the first cohort of about 730 subjects, a separate validation cohort made up of about 120 different subjects was used. The study profiled the T cell repertoires of 666 subjects by immunosequencing and related them to cytomegalovirus serostatus. Typing coverage varied by locus: roughly 629-630 donors for A, B, C, DRB1 and DQB1; roughly 510 for DQA1; about 600 for DPA1; about 450 for DPB1. HLA typing covered class I and class II loci at four-digit resolution. The study aimed to test whether signatures of past pathogen exposure could be identified by cataloging public T cell receptors. The genetic ancestry cluster associated with self-reported Caucasian donors included 81% of the roughly 380 genotyped donors. Among almost 400 genotyped donors of the cohort, an average of roughly 240,000 unique TCR beta nucleotide sequences were sequenced per donor, roughly 20% of them non-productive. Alongside the repertoire data, information on donor age, sex, ethnicity and CMV serostatus was compiled. Because of strong linkage in the cohort, five DR-DQ haplotypes were treated as single units for association and clustering. High-throughput TCR immunosequencing, statistical association of individual TCRs with disease status, and machine learning were combined to predict cytomegalovirus infection status. A later analysis re-examined previously published TCR beta repertoires from over 500 donors and added high-resolution HLA genotyping to investigate patterns of TCR occurrence. An early release that covered some 630 HLA-typed donors contained about 300 gigabases of sequencing data and about 93 million unique TCR sequences. An earlier analysis of 500 to 650 of the donors applied high-throughput TCR beta sequencing to assess whether each TCR beta V gene segment acted as functional or pseudogenic. What the work shows at the level of the full study, not this receptor alone: In a later analysis, some 18,000 TCR beta sequences were associated with specific HLA alleles at a false discovery rate of 0.05. A group of highly shared sequence variants was considered likely to be a technical artifact of the sequencing pipeline. In a later genetic analysis, a missense DCLRE1C variant was associated with V-gene and J-gene trimming of TCR beta chains, and the association was replicated in an independent cohort. A further reported finding was that TCR beta sequences accurately predicted the HLA-A and HLA-B alleles for most subjects in the first cohort. The study listed 150 to 200 TCR beta chains as associated with cytomegalovirus. Because HLA typing was unavailable for some donors at each locus, only the typed subset was used in association tests. In an earlier analysis of some 540 of the donors, most TCR beta V segments appeared in productive rearrangements about 87% or about 30% of the time, broadly matching IMGT annotations. Some IMGT-functional V segments, including TRBV6-2 and TRBV6-3, could not be distinguished by the 87-base-pair reads and were therefore excluded. The only immune exposure information available for the cohort was CMV serostatus. In vitro tests confirmed that three of the cytomegalovirus-associated TCR beta chains recognize cytomegalovirus antigens. In both the original and validation cohorts, the classifier was reported to diagnose cytomegalovirus status with high specificity and sensitivity. Most TCR sequences were observed very rarely across donors, whereas some public TCRs were present in many individuals. A later analysis found that TCR association rates varied across HLA loci, with DRB1 alleles showing the most associated TCRs and HLA-C alleles the fewest. According to a later genetic analysis, donors in an Asian-associated ancestry cluster had fewer N-insertions in productive TCRs than the approximately 650-donor mean. Roughly uniform sequencing depth across donors was assumed in presence/absence analyses, although this assumption may not hold. When HLA alleles, especially DR and DQ, strongly co-occurred, attributing TCR associations to individual alleles was difficult. In a later analysis, HLA-associated TCR beta chains were found to be more clonally expanded and to have lower generation probabilities than equally common non-associated chains. According to a later analysis, most CMV-associated TCR beta chains appeared to be HLA-restricted, and the HLA associations seemed to be driven largely by CMV exposure. Over 15 rarely observed V segments, including chromosome 9 orphons, were excluded from the earlier analysis of a few hundred of the donors because counts were too low. In this cohort, only TCR beta chains were sequenced, and detectable features were limited by the absence of alpha or paired-chain data. According to the authors, the approach could potentially be generalized to other disease states and immunological phenotypes. Several of the top co-occurrence clusters appeared to be linked to parvovirus B19, influenza, CMV and Epstein-Barr virus, according to a later analysis. Correlated functional status among segregating V segments might be attributable to linkage disequilibrium, but an unknown experimental factor could not be ruled out.

Library method: the immunoSEQ multiplex PCR assay. For the multiplex PCR, a mixture combining 60 forward primers for TCR Vbeta segments and 13 reverse primers for TCR Jbeta segments was used. The CDR3 region of rearranged TCR beta genes was amplified from genomic DNA with a multiplex PCR assay. The Illumina HiSeq System was used to sequence the amplified TCR beta libraries as 87-base-pair reads. As for the original processing: In a later analysis, around 80 million unique TCR beta chains were counted across the roughly 610 repertoires, and roughly 11 million of these chains were shared by at least two donors. To remove PCR and sequencing errors, raw reads were error-corrected and collapsed into unique sequences using a nearest-neighbor algorithm that merged closely related sequences. V, D and J gene segments were assigned by aligning CDR3 sequences to IMGT reference sequences. For a sequence to be retained, a match of at least six nucleotides was required to both a V gene segment and a J gene segment. A rearrangement counted as productive if the CDR3 had no stop codons and remained in frame with V and J, and every other rearrangement counted as non-productive. CDR3 was defined according to IMGT convention as the region running from the second conserved V-encoded cysteine to the conserved J-encoded phenylalanine. The earlier analysis of about 530 of the donors excluded any sequence lacking an unambiguous match to a single V gene segment. An earlier analysis of 500 to 600 of the donors classified V segments as functional when productive rearrangements were above 56.7% and as segregating when the standard deviation between donors was above 5%. A statistical classification framework was built for diagnosing cytomegalovirus status from the catalog of TCR beta chain sequences. V and J gene assignment, in a later analysis, came from comparing TCR nucleotide sequences with IMGT/GENE-DB human TR gene sequences. The TCRdist pipeline was used in a later analysis to assign CDR3 sequences and most-parsimonious VDJ recombination scenarios. In a later analysis, each TCR beta chain was defined by its CDR3 amino acid sequence together with its V-gene family, and reads without a unique V-gene family were excluded. To address suspected cross-contamination and a sequencing artifact, a later analysis removed 592 highly shared, low-generation-probability nucleotide sequences. In a later analysis, a clonal expansion index was calculated for each public chain from normalized within-repertoire ranks of inferred template counts. A later analysis computed generation probabilities with a VDJ recombination model fitted to out-of-frame rearrangements, and checked the results against IGoR. In a later analysis, TCR-TCR, TCR-HLA and TCR-CMV co-occurrence was scored with hypergeometric tests, and a repertoire-size bias correction was applied to TCR pairs. To estimate false discovery rates, a later analysis permuted the HLA or CMV assignments 20 times. A later analysis grouped co-occurring TCRs with DBSCAN, adding TCRdist sequence similarity when clustering within HLA-allele-positive subsets. Repertoires with fewer than 30,000 or more than 120,000 public chains, plus five repertoires with anomalous nucleotide sharing, were excluded from co-occurrence clustering. The immuneACCESS repertoire file appears here via TCRdb, limited to in-frame rearrangements. These files lack a portion of the clones; in checked studies, under half of the deficit traces to unresolved V genes, and the cause of the others is not known. D and trimming come from the DNA, and the V and J calls and clone size come from that table. The sample table lists about 200,000 clones, 70% to 80% of them with a count of one. The ten largest clonotypes hold about a sixth of the sample.

The origin of this receptor is a man aged 40-49 years in good health and CMV-seronegative. In this chain, TRBV2 is recombined with TRBJ2-1; 15 bases in the middle match TRBD2. The sample consisted of PBMCs. The CDR3 has the sequence CASSGTSGRANEQFF. The nucleotide sequence reads as follows: TGTGCCAGCAGTGGGACTAGCGGGAGGGCCAATGAGCAGTTCTTC.